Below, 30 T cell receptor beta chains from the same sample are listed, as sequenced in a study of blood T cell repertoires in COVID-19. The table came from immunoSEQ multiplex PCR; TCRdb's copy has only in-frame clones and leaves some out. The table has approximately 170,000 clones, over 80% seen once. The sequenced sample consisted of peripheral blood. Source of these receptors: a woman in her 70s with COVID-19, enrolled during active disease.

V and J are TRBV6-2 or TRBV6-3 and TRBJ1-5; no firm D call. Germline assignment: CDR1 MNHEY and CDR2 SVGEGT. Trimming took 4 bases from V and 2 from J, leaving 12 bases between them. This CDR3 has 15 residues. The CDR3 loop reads CASSFTAVRNQPQHF. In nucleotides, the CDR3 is TGTGCCAGCAGTTTTACAGCTGTTCGCAATCAGCCCCAGCATTTT.

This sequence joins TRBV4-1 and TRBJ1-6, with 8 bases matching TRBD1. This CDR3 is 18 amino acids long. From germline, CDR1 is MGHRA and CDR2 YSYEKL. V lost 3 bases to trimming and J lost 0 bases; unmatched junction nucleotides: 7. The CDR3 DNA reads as TGCGCCAGCAGCCAGTCACCGGGACAGGCCTCCTATAATTCACCCCTCCACTTT. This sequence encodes CASSQSPGQASYNSPLHF.

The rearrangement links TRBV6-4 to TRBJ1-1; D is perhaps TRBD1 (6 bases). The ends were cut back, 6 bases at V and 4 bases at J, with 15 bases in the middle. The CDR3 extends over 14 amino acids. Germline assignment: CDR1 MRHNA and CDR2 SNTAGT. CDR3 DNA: TGTGCCAGCAGATTTGAACAGGGAAGCACTGAAGCTTTCTTT. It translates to CASRFEQGSTEAFF.

The CDR3 is CASSRTSGDNGEQFF. CDR3 DNA sequence: TGTGCCAGCAGCCGGACTAGCGGGGATAACGGTGAGCAGTTCTTC. This chain uses TRBV11-2 with TRBJ2-1; 12 bases agree with TRBD2. V was pared by 5 bases and J by 9 bases, with 8 bases of the junction left unmatched. Germline V CDR1 and CDR2: SGHAT, FQNNGV. The CDR3 sequence is 15 residues long. Based on the CDR3 plus reference TRBV11-2 and TRBJ2-1, the full variable domain is EAGVAQSPRYKIIEKRQSVAFWCNPISGHATLYWYQQILGQGPKLLIQFQNNGVVDDSQLPKDRFSAERLKGVDSTLKIQPAKLEDSAVYLCASSRTSGDNGEQFFGPGTRLTVL.

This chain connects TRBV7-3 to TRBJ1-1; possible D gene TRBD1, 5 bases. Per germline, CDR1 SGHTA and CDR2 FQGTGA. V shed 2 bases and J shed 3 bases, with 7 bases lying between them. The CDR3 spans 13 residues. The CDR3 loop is CASSLRGDTEAFF. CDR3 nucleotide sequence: TGTGCCAGCAGCTTACGGGGGGACACTGAAGCTTTCTTT.

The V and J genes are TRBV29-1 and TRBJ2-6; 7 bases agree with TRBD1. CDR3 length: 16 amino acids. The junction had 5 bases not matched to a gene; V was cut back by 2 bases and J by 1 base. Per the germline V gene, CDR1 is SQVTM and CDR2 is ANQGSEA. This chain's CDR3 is CSVENPRGSGANVLTF. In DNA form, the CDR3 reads TGCAGCGTTGAAAATCCCAGGGGGTCTGGGGCCAACGTCCTGACTTTC.

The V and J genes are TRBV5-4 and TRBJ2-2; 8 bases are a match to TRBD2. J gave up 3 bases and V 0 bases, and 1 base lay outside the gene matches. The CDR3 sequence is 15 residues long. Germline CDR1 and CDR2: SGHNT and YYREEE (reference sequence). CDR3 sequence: CASSLAGGHTGELFF. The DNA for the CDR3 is TGTGCCAGCAGCTTGGCGGGAGGGCACACCGGGGAGCTGTTTTTT. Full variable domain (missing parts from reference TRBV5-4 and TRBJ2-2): ETGVTQSPTHLIKTRGQQVTLRCSSQSGHNTVSWYQQALGQGPQFIFQYYREEENGRGNFPPRFSGLQFPNYSSELNVNALELDDSALYLCASSLAGGHTGELFFGEGSRLTVL.

The CDR3 spells CASSSQGASGNTIYF. CDR3 sequence (DNA): TGTGCCAGCAGTTCTCAGGGGGCTTCTGGAAACACCATATATTTT. The J gene is TRBJ1-3, the V gene TRBV28, with TRBD1 matching over 8 bases. V gave up 4 bases and J gave up 1 base; unmatched junction bases: 3. From germline, CDR1 is MDHEN and CDR2 SYDVKM. The CDR3 sequence is 15 residues long.

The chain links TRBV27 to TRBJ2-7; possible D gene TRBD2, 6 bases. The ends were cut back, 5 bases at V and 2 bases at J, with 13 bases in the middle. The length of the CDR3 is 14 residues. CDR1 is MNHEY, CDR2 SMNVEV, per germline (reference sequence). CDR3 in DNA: TGTGCCAGCAGTAGAGAGGCGGGACCCTACGAGCAGTACTTC. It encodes CASSREAGPYEQYF.

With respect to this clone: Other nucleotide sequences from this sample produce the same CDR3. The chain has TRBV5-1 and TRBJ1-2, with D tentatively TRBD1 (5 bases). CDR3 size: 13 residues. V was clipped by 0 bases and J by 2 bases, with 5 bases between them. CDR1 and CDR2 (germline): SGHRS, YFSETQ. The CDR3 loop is CASSLGQNYGYTF. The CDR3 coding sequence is TGCGCCAGCAGCTTGGGACAGAACTATGGCTACACCTTC.

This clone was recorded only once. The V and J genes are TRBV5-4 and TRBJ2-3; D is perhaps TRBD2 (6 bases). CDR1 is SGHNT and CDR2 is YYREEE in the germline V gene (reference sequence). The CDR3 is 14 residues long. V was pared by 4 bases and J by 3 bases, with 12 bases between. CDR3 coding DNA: TGTGCCAGCAGCCCTCCGCTAGCGACAGATACGCAGTATTTT. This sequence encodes CASSPPLATDTQYF.

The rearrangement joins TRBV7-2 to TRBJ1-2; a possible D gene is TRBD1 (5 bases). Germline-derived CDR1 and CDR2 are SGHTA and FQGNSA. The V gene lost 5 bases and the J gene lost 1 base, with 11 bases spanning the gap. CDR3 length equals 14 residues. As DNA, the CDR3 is TGTGCCAGCAGCGTTCAGACAGATAACTATGGCTACACCTTC. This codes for CASSVQTDNYGYTF.

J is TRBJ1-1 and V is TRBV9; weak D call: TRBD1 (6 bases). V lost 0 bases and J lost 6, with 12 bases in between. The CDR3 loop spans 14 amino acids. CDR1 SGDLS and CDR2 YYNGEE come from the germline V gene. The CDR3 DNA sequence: TGTGCCAGCAGCGTAGGACAGGTTTGGGCTGAAGCTTTCTTT. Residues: CASSVGQVWAEAFF. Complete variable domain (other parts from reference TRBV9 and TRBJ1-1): DSGVTQTPKHLITATGQRVTLRCSPRSGDLSVYWYQQSLDQGLQFLIQYYNGEERAKGNILERFSAQQFPDLHSELNLSSLELGDSALYFCASSVGQVWAEAFFGQGTRLTVV.

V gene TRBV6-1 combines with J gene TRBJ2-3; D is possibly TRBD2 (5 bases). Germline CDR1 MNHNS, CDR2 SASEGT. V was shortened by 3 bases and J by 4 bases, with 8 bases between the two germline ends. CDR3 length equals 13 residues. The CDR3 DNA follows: TGTGCCAGCAGTGACGGGGTAGCAGATACGCAGTATTTT. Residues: CASSDGVADTQYF.

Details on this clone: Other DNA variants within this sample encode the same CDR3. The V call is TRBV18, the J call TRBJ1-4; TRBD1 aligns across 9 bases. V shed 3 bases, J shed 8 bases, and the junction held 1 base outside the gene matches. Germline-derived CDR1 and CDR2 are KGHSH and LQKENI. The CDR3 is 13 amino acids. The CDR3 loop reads CASSPGTGEKLFF. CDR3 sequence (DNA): TGTGCCAGCTCACCGGGGACAGGGGAAAAACTGTTTTTT.

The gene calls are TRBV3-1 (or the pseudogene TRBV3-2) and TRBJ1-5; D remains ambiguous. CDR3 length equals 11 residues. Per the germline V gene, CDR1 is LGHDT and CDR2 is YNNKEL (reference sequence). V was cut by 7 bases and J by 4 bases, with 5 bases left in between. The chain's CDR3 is CASMSNQPQHF. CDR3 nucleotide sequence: TGTGCCAGCATGTCGAATCAGCCCCAGCATTTT.

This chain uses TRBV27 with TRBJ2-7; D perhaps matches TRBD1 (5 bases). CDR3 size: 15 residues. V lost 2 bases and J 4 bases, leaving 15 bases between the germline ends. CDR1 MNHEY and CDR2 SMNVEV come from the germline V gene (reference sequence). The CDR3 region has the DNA TGTGCCAGCAGTTTAAAGTCCGACGGACAATACGAGCAGTACTTC. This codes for CASSLKSDGQYEQYF.

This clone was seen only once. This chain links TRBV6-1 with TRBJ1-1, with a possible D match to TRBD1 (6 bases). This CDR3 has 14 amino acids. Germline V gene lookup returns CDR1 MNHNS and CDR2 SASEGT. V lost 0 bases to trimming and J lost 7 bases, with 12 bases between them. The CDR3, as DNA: TGTGCCAGCAGTGAAGCGAACAGGGCCTATGAAGCTTTCTTT. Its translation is CASSEANRAYEAFF.

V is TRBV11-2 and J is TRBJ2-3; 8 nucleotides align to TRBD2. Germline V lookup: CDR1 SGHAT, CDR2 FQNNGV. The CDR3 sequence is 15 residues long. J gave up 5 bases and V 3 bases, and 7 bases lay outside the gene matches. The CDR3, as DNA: TGTGCCAGCAGCTTCCTCGGGACTAGTGGAGATACGCAGTATTTT. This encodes CASSFLGTSGDTQYF.

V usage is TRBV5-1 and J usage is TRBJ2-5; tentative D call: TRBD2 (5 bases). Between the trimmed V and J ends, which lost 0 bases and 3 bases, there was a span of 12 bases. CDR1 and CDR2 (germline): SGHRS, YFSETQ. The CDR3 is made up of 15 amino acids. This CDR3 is CASSLGGSREETQYF. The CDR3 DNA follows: TGCGCCAGCAGCTTGGGAGGGAGTAGGGAAGAGACCCAGTACTTC.

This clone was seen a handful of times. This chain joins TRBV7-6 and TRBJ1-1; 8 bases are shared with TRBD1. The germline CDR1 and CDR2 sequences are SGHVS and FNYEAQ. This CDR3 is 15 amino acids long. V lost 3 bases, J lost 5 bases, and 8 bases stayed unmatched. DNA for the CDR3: TGTGCCAGCAGCTTGCAGGGGGCAGTAGGGACTGAAGCTTTCTTT. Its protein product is CASSLQGAVGTEAFF.

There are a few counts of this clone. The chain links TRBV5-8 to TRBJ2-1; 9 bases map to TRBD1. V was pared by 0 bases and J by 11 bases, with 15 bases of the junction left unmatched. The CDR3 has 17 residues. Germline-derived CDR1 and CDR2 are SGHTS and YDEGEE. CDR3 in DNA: TGTGCCAGCAGCTTGGTGGCCGGGACAGGGTCCACCACTAAGCAGTTCTTC. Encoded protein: CASSLVAGTGSTTKQFF.

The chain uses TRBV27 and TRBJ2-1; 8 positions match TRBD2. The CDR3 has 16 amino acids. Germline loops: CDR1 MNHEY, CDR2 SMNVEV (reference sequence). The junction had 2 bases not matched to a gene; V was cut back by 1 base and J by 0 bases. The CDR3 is CASSLWGLGSYNEQFF. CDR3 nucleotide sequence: TGTGCCAGCAGTTTATGGGGACTAGGCTCCTACAATGAGCAGTTCTTC.

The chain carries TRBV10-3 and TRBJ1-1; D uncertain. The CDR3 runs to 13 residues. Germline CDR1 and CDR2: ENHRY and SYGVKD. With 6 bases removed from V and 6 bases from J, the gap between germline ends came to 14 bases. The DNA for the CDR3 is TGTGCCATCAGGGGTGCAGTTGACTCTGAAGCTTTCTTT. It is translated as CAIRGAVDSEAFF.

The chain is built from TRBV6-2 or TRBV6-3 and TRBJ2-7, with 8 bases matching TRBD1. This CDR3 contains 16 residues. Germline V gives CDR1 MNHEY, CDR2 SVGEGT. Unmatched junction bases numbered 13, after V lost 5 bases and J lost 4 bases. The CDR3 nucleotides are TGTGCCAGCAGTGCCTCCGGGACAGGTGGTTTGTACGAGCAGTACTTC. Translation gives CASSASGTGGLYEQYF.

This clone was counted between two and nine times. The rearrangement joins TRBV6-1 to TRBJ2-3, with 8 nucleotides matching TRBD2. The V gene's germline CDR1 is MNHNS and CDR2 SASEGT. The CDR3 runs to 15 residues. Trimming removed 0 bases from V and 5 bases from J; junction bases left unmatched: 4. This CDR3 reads CASSEAGRAGDTQYF. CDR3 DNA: TGTGCCAGCAGTGAAGCCGGGAGGGCCGGAGATACGCAGTATTTT.

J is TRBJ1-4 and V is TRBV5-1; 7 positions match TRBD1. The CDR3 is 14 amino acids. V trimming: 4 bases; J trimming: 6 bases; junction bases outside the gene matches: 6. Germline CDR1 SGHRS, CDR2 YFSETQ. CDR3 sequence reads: CASSEQGTYEKLFF. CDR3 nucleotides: TGCGCCAGCAGCGAACAGGGGACCTATGAAAAACTGTTTTTT. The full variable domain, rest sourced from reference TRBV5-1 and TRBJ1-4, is KAGVTQTPRYLIKTRGQQVTLSCSPISGHRSVSWYQQTPGQGLQFLFEYFSETQRNKGNFPGRFSGRQFSNSRSEMNVSTLELGDSALYLCASSEQGTYEKLFFGSGTQLSVL.

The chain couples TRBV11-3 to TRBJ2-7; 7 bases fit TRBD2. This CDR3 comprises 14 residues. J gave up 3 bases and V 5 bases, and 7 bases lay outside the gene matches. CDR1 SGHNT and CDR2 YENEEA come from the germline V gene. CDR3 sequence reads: CASSPDGGGYEQYF. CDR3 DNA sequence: TGTGCCAGCAGCCCTGATGGGGGGGGCTACGAGCAGTACTTC.

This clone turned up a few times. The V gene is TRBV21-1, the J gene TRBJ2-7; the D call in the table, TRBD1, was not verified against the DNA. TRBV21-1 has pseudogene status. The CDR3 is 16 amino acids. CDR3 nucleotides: TGTGCCAGCAGCAAGGGGGCCAGGGGGGCTGTCTACGAGCAGTACTTC. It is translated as CASSKGARGAVYEQYF.

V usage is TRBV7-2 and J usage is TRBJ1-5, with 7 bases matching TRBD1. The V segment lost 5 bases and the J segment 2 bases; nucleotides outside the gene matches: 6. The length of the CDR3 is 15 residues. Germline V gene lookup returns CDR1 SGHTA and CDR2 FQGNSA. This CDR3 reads CASSPGGGGNQPQHF. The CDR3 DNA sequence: TGTGCCAGCAGCCCTGGAGGGGGCGGCAATCAGCCCCAGCATTTT.